The 21 T cell receptor beta chains reported below all come from one sample, sequenced in a study of cytotoxic CD8 clonotypes in ibrutinib-treated CLL. TCRdb's table, derived via immunoSEQ multiplex PCR, lists solely in-frame clones and lacks some. This table has 150,000 or so clones, 79% appearing once. The material sequenced was PBMCs, taken after 12 months of ibrutinib treatment. The receptors originated from a human donor with chronic lymphocytic leukemia.

This chain uses TRBV7-8 with TRBJ2-7; 7 bases map to TRBD2. Germline V gene sequence: CDR1 SGHVS, CDR2 FQNEAQ. This CDR3 has 15 amino acids. Trimming took 1 base from V and 0 from J; bases not matched to a gene: 3. The CDR3, as DNA: TGTGCCAGCAGCTTAGTCCGGGACTACTCCTACGAGCAGTACTTC. It specifies CASSLVRDYSYEQYF.

The CDR3, as DNA: TGTGCCAGCAGTTCTCGGGACAACTCCTACGAGCAGTACTTC. This sequence encodes CASSSRDNSYEQYF. The chain links TRBV27 to TRBJ2-7, with a tentative D call TRBD1 (6 bases). The CDR3 runs to 14 residues. V was cut by 4 bases and J by 0 bases, with 10 bases left in between. CDR1 and CDR2 (germline): MNHEY, SMNVEV (reference sequence).

The genes are TRBV9 and TRBJ1-1; 7 bases map to TRBD1. The CDR3 extends over 14 amino acids. The germline CDR1 and CDR2 sequences are SGDLS and YYNGEE. J lost 5 bases, V lost 4 bases, and 8 bases had no gene match. The CDR3 nucleotides read TGTGCCAGCAGCCAAACAGGGGTTGCGACTGAAGCTTTCTTT. Protein sequence: CASSQTGVATEAFF. Using reference TRBV9 and TRBJ1-1 for the parts outside the CDR3, the full variable domain is DSGVTQTPKHLITATGQRVTLRCSPRSGDLSVYWYQQSLDQGLQFLIQYYNGEERAKGNILERFSAQQFPDLHSELNLSSLELGDSALYFCASSQTGVATEAFFGQGTRLTVV.

This clone was counted a single time. J is TRBJ2-1 and V is TRBV7-8; the match to TRBD2 covers 7 bases. Germline CDR1 is SGHVS and CDR2 is FQNEAQ. The CDR3 has 13 amino acids. V was clipped by 1 base and J by 9 bases; unmatched bases: 3. The CDR3 reads CASSLEREGEQFF. The DNA for the CDR3 is TGTGCCAGCAGCTTAGAGCGGGAAGGTGAGCAGTTCTTC.

The CDR3 region has the DNA TGTGCCAGCAGCCCAAGTGGGGGTCCCAACTCTGGAAACACCATATATTTT. It yields the protein CASSPSGGPNSGNTIYF. The gene calls are TRBV11-2 and TRBJ1-3; maybe TRBD1 (5 bases). Germline CDR1 reads SGHAT; CDR2 reads FQNNGV. V lost 5 bases and J lost 0, with 17 bases in between. This CDR3 has 17 residues.

This chain uses TRBV7-2 with TRBJ2-1; 13 bases fit TRBD2. The CDR3 totals 17 residues. The trim removed 3 bases at V and 7 bases at J, leaving 9 bases unmatched. Germline lookup yields CDR1 SGHTA and CDR2 FQGNSA. This CDR3 is CASSFTWTSGSGNEQFF. CDR3 nucleotides: TGTGCCAGCAGCTTCACATGGACTAGCGGGAGTGGTAATGAGCAGTTCTTC. Using reference TRBV7-2 and TRBJ2-1 for the parts outside the CDR3, the full variable domain is GAGVSQSPSNKVTEKGKDVELRCDPISGHTALYWYRQSLGQGLEFLIYFQGNSAPDKSGLPSDRFSAERTGGSVSTLTIQRTQQEDSAVYLCASSFTWTSGSGNEQFFGPGTRLTVL.

The J gene is TRBJ1-5, the V gene TRBV5-5, with D unclear. Germline lookup yields CDR1 SGHKS and CDR2 YYEKEE (reference sequence). Trimming left V 0 bases short and J 0 bases short, with 19 bases between. The CDR3 loop spans 19 amino acids. The CDR3 DNA follows: TGTGCCAGCAGCTTGGGGCAGGTCCCCCCCGCCTATAGCAATCAGCCCCAGCATTTT. This gives the protein CASSLGQVPPAYSNQPQHF.

Comments on this clone: Other DNA sequences within the sample encode an identical CDR3. DNA for the CDR3: TGCGCCAGCAGCCAAGGGACCCCTAGCACAGATACGCAGTATTTT. It is translated as CASSQGTPSTDTQYF. The rearrangement joins TRBV4-3 to TRBJ2-3; D uncertain. This CDR3 has 15 amino acids. V was shortened by 1 base and J by 0 bases, with 8 bases between the two germline ends. CDR1 is LGHNA, CDR2 YSLEER, per germline.

This clone came up a few times. The rearrangement joins TRBV14 to TRBJ2-7; possible D gene TRBD1, 6 bases. CDR1 and CDR2 (germline): SGHDN, FVKESK. V was pared by 7 bases and J by 3 bases, with 16 bases between. The CDR3 sequence is 14 residues long. This chain's CDR3 is CASNPGTRNYEQYF. The CDR3 DNA sequence: TGTGCCAGCAACCCCGGGACAAGAAACTACGAGCAGTACTTC.

The chain joins TRBV30 to TRBJ2-1, with 11 nucleotides matching TRBD2. The germline V gene has CDR1 GTSNPN and CDR2 SVGIG (reference sequence). The junction had 5 bases not matched to a gene; V was cut back by 3 bases and J by 10 bases. The CDR3 consists of 13 residues. For the CDR3, the DNA is TGTGCCTGGAGCTGGGGACTAGCGGAAGAGCAGTTCTTC. Its protein product is CAWSWGLAEEQFF.

V usage is TRBV28 and J usage is TRBJ1-5; a possible D gene is TRBD1 (5 bases). The CDR3 runs to 15 residues. Germline V gene sequence: CDR1 MDHEN, CDR2 SYDVKM. Trimming pared 6 bases from V and 11 bases from J, leaving 23 bases between. The CDR3 DNA reads TGTGCCAGCAGCCCCATTGGGGGTTCCCTTCGGGCCCAGCATTTT. As protein: CASSPIGGSLRAQHF.

The CDR3 sequence: CASSRPLGVNTEAFF. For the CDR3, the DNA is TGTGCCAGCAGTCGTCCTTTAGGAGTGAACACTGAAGCTTTCTTT. This chain links TRBV2 with TRBJ1-1; the D is unclear. The germline V gene encodes CDR1 SNHLY and CDR2 FYNNEI. Trimming shortened V by 5 bases and J by 0 bases, and 13 bases separated the two germline ends. This CDR3 has 15 amino acids.

The rearrangement joins TRBV5-6 to TRBJ2-5, with D perhaps matching TRBD2 (5 bases). Per the germline V gene, CDR1 is SGHDT and CDR2 is YYEEEE. V was cut by 9 bases and J by 4 bases, with 10 bases left in between. The CDR3 is 11 amino acids. The CDR3: CATGLGETQYF. The CDR3 DNA is TGTGCCACCGGACTGGGAGAGACCCAGTACTTC.

The chain has TRBV20-1 and TRBJ2-7; no clear D gene. The CDR3 extends over 11 amino acids. The germline gives CDR1 DFQATT, CDR2 SNEGSKA (reference sequence). The ends were cut back, 6 bases at V and 3 bases at J, with 9 bases in the middle. The CDR3 reads CSAIASYEQYF. The CDR3 DNA sequence: TGCAGTGCCATAGCCAGCTACGAGCAGTACTTC.

The V call is TRBV5-1, the J call TRBJ2-5; unclear D gene. The CDR3 has 13 amino acids. Germline CDR1 is SGHRS and CDR2 is YFSETQ. Trimming left V 9 bases short and J 5 bases short, with 17 bases between. The CDR3 region is CATNRGSGETQYF. The CDR3 DNA reads as TGCGCCACCAACCGCGGCTCCGGGGAGACCCAGTACTTC.

Ten or more counts support this clone. This sequence joins TRBV4-3 and TRBJ1-2, with TRBD1 matching 9 bases. The CDR3 loop spans 14 amino acids. Germline values: CDR1 LGHNA, CDR2 YSLEER. V was pared by 4 bases and J by 7 bases, with 7 bases of the junction left unmatched. The CDR3 nucleotides read TGCGCCAGCAGCCTCGTACAGGGGGCGAGTGGCTACACCTTC. This sequence encodes CASSLVQGASGYTF.

The chain links TRBV19 to TRBJ2-1; 9 bases match TRBD2. With V trimmed by 6 bases and J by 4 bases, 4 bases remained unmatched. The CDR3 is 14 residues long. Looked up from germline, CDR1 is LNHDA and CDR2 is SQIVND (reference sequence). The DNA for the CDR3 is TGTGCCAGTAGGGCTAGCGGGGTATACAATGAGCAGTTCTTC. It encodes CASRASGVYNEQFF. The full variable domain, in which reference TRBV19 and TRBJ2-1 provide the parts outside the CDR3, is DGGITQSPKYLFRKEGQNVTLSCEQNLNHDAMYWYRQDPGQGLRLIYYSQIVNDFQKGDIAEGYSVSREKKESFPLTVTSAQKNPTAFYLCASRASGVYNEQFFGPGTRLTVL.

This clone was recorded once. The chain joins TRBV28 to TRBJ2-5; 9 bases match TRBD1. Per germline, CDR1 MDHEN and CDR2 SYDVKM. V was pared by 5 bases and J by 3 bases, with 13 bases of the junction left unmatched. CDR3 size: 17 residues. Here the CDR3 DNA reads TGTGCCAGCAGTCCGTACGCGACAGGGGGTGGTAAAGAGACCCAGTACTTC. It encodes CASSPYATGGGKETQYF.

V usage is TRBV4-2 and J usage is TRBJ2-2, with TRBD1 identical over 8 bases. The CDR3 extends over 16 amino acids. Germline CDR1 reads LGHNA; CDR2 reads YNFKEQ. After removal of 1 base from V and 7 bases from J, the junction contained 8 bases not matched to a gene. The CDR3 protein is CASSQVRTGPGGELFF. CDR3 coding DNA: TGTGCCAGCAGCCAAGTCCGGACAGGGCCTGGCGGGGAGCTGTTTTTT.

CDR3 bases: TGTGCCAGTAGTACCGGGACAGGGCACGAGACCCAGTACTTC. Its protein is CASSTGTGHETQYF. The J gene is TRBJ2-5, the V gene TRBV19; 9 positions agree with TRBD1. This CDR3 is 14 amino acids long. Germline V gene sequence: CDR1 LNHDA, CDR2 SQIVND (reference sequence). V lost 4 bases to trimming and J lost 5 bases; unmatched junction nucleotides: 5. Looking up the rest from reference TRBV19 and TRBJ2-5 gives the full variable domain: DGGITQSPKYLFRKEGQNVTLSCEQNLNHDAMYWYRQDPGQGLRLIYYSQIVNDFQKGDIAEGYSVSREKKESFPLTVTSAQKNPTAFYLCASSTGTGHETQYFGPGTRLLVL.

The chain joins TRBV15 to TRBJ1-5; TRBD1 matches at 10 bases. CDR1 is LNHNV, CDR2 YYDKDF, per germline (reference sequence). V lost 3 bases and J lost 1; bases outside the gene matches: 3. This CDR3 comprises 16 residues. This CDR3 reads CATSSGQGGSNQPQHF. CDR3 DNA: TGTGCCACCAGCAGCGGACAGGGGGGAAGCAATCAGCCCCAGCATTTT.